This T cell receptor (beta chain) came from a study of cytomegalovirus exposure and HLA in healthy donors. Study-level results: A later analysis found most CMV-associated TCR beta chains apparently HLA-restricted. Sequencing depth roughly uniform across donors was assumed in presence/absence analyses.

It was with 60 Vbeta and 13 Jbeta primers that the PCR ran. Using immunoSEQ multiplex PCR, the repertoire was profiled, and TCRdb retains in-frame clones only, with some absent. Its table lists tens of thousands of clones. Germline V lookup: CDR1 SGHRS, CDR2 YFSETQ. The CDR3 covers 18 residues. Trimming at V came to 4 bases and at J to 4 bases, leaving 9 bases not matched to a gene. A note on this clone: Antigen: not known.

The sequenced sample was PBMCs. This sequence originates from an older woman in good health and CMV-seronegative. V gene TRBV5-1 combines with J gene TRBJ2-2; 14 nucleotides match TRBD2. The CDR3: CASSGGLAGEGGTGELFF. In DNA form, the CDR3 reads TGCGCCAGCAGCGGGGGACTAGCGGGAGAAGGTGGCACCGGGGAGCTGTTTTTT.